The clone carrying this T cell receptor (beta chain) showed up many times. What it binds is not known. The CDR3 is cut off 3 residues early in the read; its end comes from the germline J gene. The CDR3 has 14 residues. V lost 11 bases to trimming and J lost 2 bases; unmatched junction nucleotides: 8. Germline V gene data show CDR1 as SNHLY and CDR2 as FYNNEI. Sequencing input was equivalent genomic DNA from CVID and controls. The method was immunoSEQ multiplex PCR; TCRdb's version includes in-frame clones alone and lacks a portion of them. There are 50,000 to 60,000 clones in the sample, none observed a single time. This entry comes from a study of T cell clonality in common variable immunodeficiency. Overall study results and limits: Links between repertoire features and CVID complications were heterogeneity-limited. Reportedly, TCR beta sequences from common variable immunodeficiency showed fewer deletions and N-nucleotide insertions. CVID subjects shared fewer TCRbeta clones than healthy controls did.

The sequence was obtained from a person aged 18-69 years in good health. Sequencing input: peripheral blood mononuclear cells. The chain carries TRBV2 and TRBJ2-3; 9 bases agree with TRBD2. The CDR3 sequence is CASTTSGNTDTQYF. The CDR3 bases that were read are TGTGCCTCCACGACTAGCGGAAACACAGATACG.